This TCR beta chain was profiled in a study of T cell responses to AZD1222 COVID-19 vaccine. Study-level results: Only a handful of people who got AZD1222 tested seropositive at baseline.

The CDR3 runs 13 residues. Trimming removed 4 bases at V and 3 bases at J, with 11 bases between. In germline, CDR1 is SGHRS, CDR2 YFSETQ. With regard to this clone: The target antigen is unknown.

The method was immunoSEQ multiplex PCR; TCRdb's version includes in-frame clones alone and lacks a portion of them. The repertoire has some 200,000 clones, roughly nine tenths of them found once; the top ten carry under 4%. The chain couples TRBV5-1 to TRBJ2-7; possibly TRBD1 or TRBD2 for D (5 bases each). The source of this sequence is an adult who received the AZD1222 COVID-19 vaccine. The starting material was peripheral blood, obtained 28 days after the second AZD1222 dose. DNA for the CDR3: TGCGCCAGCAGCCGGGACGGCGACTACGAGCAGTACTTC. Translating it yields CASSRDGDYEQYF.